This T cell receptor beta chain was sequenced for a study of T-cell memory formation after mild COVID-19. This CDR3 contains 14 residues. V was clipped by 6 bases and J by 7 bases; unmatched bases: 9. One entry per CDR3 protein results from TCRdb running MiXCR on the 5' RACE reads. The data show around 340,000 distinct CDR3 sequences, with around 13% seen just once and about 21% held by the top ten. V is TRBV12-3 or TRBV12-4 and J is TRBJ2-7; 10 bases map to TRBD1. The material sequenced was PBMCs or a T cell subset sorted from them (not recorded which). This TCR came from a man aged 18 to 30 who had mild COVID-19 (a few samples of this study predate the infection). Cell type and time point are not known. The CDR3 nucleotides read TGTGCCAGCAGACAGACAGGGGGCGCGGATGAGCAGTACTTC. Translated, it gives CASRQTGGADEQYF.